This TCR beta chain was sequenced in a study of CD8 T cells in Susac syndrome. Whole-study results and caveats: None of the CD4+ T cell repertoires in Susac syndrome showed clonal expansion.

The authors sequenced TCR beta from blood CD8+ and CD4+ T cells. As for this clonotype: Its antigen is unidentified.

The authors reverse transcribed roughly 0.5 to 1 ug RNA with random hexamers. Amplification of TCR beta CDR3 by immunoSEQ multiplex PCR spanned 54 Vbeta and 13 Jbeta. TCRdb redid the calling of the immunoSEQ multiplex PCR reads with MiXCR, one entry per CDR3 protein. In the table there are some 180,000 distinct CDR3 sequences, 85% to 95% of which are singletons. Sequenced sample: CD4+ T cells from PBMCs. This receptor was taken from a human donor with Susac syndrome.

The CDR3 sequence is CASTLTGVRYEQYF. The CDR3 DNA follows: TGTGCCAGCACCCTGACAGGGGTACGCTACGAGCAGTACTTC. The gene calls are TRBV28 and TRBJ2-7; TRBD1 aligns across 8 bases. V dropped 7 bases and J dropped 3; count of bases not matched to a gene: 8. CDR1 and CDR2 (germline): MDHEN, SYDVKM. This CDR3 comprises 14 residues.